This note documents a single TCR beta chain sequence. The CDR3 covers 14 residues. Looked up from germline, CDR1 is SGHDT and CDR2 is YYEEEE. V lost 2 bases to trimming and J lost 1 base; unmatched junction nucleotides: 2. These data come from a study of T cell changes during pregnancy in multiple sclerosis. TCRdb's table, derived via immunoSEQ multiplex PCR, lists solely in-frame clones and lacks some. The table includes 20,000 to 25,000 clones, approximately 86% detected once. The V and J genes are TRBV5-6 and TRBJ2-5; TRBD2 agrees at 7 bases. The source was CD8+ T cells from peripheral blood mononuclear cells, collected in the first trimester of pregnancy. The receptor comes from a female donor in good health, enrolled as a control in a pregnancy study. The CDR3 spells CASSFGGTQETQYF. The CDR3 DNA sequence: TGTGCCAGCAGCTTCGGGGGGACCCAAGAGACCCAGTACTTC.